Presented here are 31 T cell receptor beta chains from one specimen sequenced in a study of CXCR3-negative and CXCR3-positive naive CD8 T cells. Via 5' RACE with UMI labels, TRB cDNA libraries were prepared. TCRdb processed the 5' RACE reads again and assigns one entry to each CDR3 protein, with no DNA. Recorded here are roughly 65,000 distinct CDR3 sequences; the top ten clones represent about 0.68%. Overall study results and limits: CXCR3-positive naive cells carried more hydrophobic TRB CDR3s than CXCR3-negative naive cells did.

These receptors have no identified antigens. The sequenced sample consisted of naive CXCR3+ CD8+ T cells from blood. Subset reported: CD45RO-CCR7+CD27+CD95- naive CD8+ T cells expressing CXCR3 (TNR3+). The receptor set was obtained from a human donor in good health. Some clones in this sample may be carry-over from other donors' samples.

The chain links TRBV18 to TRBJ1-4; TCRdb selects TRBD1, and the lack of DNA leaves this call unchecked. Per germline, CDR1 KGHSH and CDR2 LQKENI. This CDR3 spans 16 amino acids. The CDR3 loop is CASSPELGQAATGLFF.

This chain joins TRBV14 and TRBJ2-1; as DNA is missing, the TRBD2 call by TCRdb cannot be tested. Per the germline V gene, CDR1 is SGHDN and CDR2 is FVKESK. The CDR3 extends over 14 amino acids. CDR3 in amino acids: CASSPLAFYNEQFF.

The genes are TRBV12-3 or TRBV12-4 and TRBJ1-5; TCRdb's D call of TRBD1 is untestable without DNA. The CDR3 runs to 14 residues. The CDR3 spells CASTDTRQNWPQHF.

V and J are TRBV29-1 and TRBJ2-3; TCRdb outputs TRBD1, but without DNA this stays unchecked. Germline loops: CDR1 SQVTM, CDR2 ANQGSEA. The CDR3 length is 15 residues. The CDR3 spells CSVAGGGKSTDTQYF.

The chain carries TRBV5-1 and TRBJ1-4; TCRdb's D call, TRBD1, is unchecked because there is no DNA. The CDR3 runs to 16 residues. Germline V gene sequence: CDR1 SGHRS, CDR2 YFSETQ. The CDR3 sequence: CASSLWQGTTNEKLFF.

The chain combines TRBV23-1 with TRBJ1-4; with no DNA, the TCRdb D assignment of TRBD1 cannot be verified. TRBV23-1 qualifies as an ORF whose function is uncertain. The CDR3 is 18 amino acids. CDR3: CASSQSDQFGTGGEKLFF.

This chain links TRBV12-3 or TRBV12-4 with TRBJ1-1. The CDR3 runs 13 residues. This CDR3 is CASIPPMNTEAFF.

The V gene is TRBV9, the J gene TRBJ2-7; TCRdb gives TRBD2 as the D gene, but with no DNA this cannot be confirmed. Germline V CDR1 and CDR2: SGDLS, YYNGEE. This CDR3 region has 14 residues. The CDR3 loop reads CASSVAAGGYEQYF.

The gene calls are TRBV4-2 and TRBJ2-3; TCRdb gives TRBD1 as the D gene, but with no DNA this cannot be confirmed. The CDR3 length is 17 residues. Germline values: CDR1 LGHNA, CDR2 YNFKEQ. CDR3 amino acids: CASSQDTAGIFTDTQYF.

The chain is built from TRBV14 and TRBJ1-6; TCRdb proposes TRBD1, but this gene call is untestable without DNA. Germline CDR1 and CDR2: SGHDN and FVKESK. The length of the CDR3 is 20 residues. CDR3: CASSNRLIGTGKTYNSPLHF. The full variable domain, completed using reference TRBV14 and TRBJ1-6, is EAGVTQFPSHSVIEKGQTVTLRCDPISGHDNLYWYRRVMGKEIKFLLHFVKESKQDESGMPNNRFLAERTGGTYSTLKVQPAELEDSGVYFCASSNRLIGTGKTYNSPLHFGNGTRLTVT.

This sequence joins TRBV3-1 and TRBJ2-7; TCRdb indicates TRBD1, and absent DNA this call remains unverified. Looked up from germline, CDR1 is LGHDT and CDR2 is YNNKEL (reference sequence). This CDR3 contains 15 residues. CDR3 protein: CASSQLTGSGREQYF.

The V gene is TRBV6-5, the J gene TRBJ2-3; TCRdb indicates TRBD2, and absent DNA this call remains unverified. The CDR3 has 16 amino acids. Germline loops: CDR1 MNHEY, CDR2 SVGAGI. The CDR3 region is CASSYWASGGIDTQYF.

The chain recombines TRBV29-1 with TRBJ2-7; TCRdb reports TRBD1, a call that lacks DNA to check it against. Germline V gene lookup returns CDR1 SQVTM and CDR2 ANQGSEA. This CDR3 spans 12 amino acids. The chain's CDR3 is CSVIRTDYEQYF.

This chain links TRBV15 with TRBJ2-3; TCRdb names TRBD1, which stays unverified in the absence of DNA. CDR3 length equals 16 residues. The germline V gene encodes CDR1 LNHNV and CDR2 YYDKDF (reference sequence). CDR3 amino acids: CATSSPGPGRTDTQYF.

This sequence joins TRBV19 and TRBJ2-5; TCRdb selects TRBD1, and the lack of DNA leaves this call unchecked. CDR1 and CDR2 from the germline V gene are LNHDA and SQIVND (reference sequence). The CDR3 runs to 14 residues. CDR3 residues: CASSTGQGQETQYF.

The chain links TRBV10-3 to TRBJ2-7; lacking DNA, the TRBD2 call made by TCRdb goes unchecked. The germline V gene encodes CDR1 ENHRY and CDR2 SYGVKD. This CDR3 spans 17 amino acids. CDR3: CAISESRSSGSPHEQYF.

The chain links TRBV7-9 to TRBJ2-6; absent DNA, TCRdb's TRBD1 call cannot be checked. The CDR3 has 17 residues. Germline V gives CDR1 SEHNR, CDR2 FQNEAQ (reference sequence). The CDR3 here is CASSLTGTPPGANVLTF.

The chain links TRBV12-3 or TRBV12-4 to TRBJ2-3; without DNA, the TCRdb call of TRBD2 cannot be checked. This CDR3 spans 20 amino acids. The CDR3 region is CAIDGLAGGRAGPSTDTQYF.

The V and J genes are TRBV27 and TRBJ1-1; without DNA, the TCRdb call of TRBD1 cannot be checked. Germline V lookup: CDR1 MNHEY, CDR2 SMNVEV (reference sequence). The CDR3 totals 16 residues. The CDR3 spells CASSLSPTGGATEAFF.

The rearrangement links TRBV6-2 or TRBV6-3 to TRBJ2-7; with no DNA, the TCRdb D assignment of TRBD1 cannot be verified. CDR3 length equals 13 residues. From germline, CDR1 is MNHEY and CDR2 SVGEGT. The CDR3 here is CASRTGAVNEQYF.

The rearrangement joins TRBV2 to TRBJ2-3. The V gene's germline CDR1 is SNHLY and CDR2 FYNNEI. The CDR3 has 15 amino acids. CDR3: CASSELLRSTDTQYF.

This chain links TRBV12-3 or TRBV12-4 with TRBJ2-2; there is no DNA to check the TCRdb D call of TRBD1. The CDR3 runs to 14 residues. The CDR3 spells CASSFQGGTGELFF.

The gene calls are TRBV13 and TRBJ2-1; lacking DNA, the TRBD2 call made by TCRdb goes unchecked. The germline gives CDR1 PRHDT, CDR2 FYEKMQ (reference sequence). This CDR3 has 16 amino acids. This CDR3 reads CASSNRDYEAIDEQFF.

This chain links TRBV20-1 with TRBJ2-5; TCRdb reports TRBD1, a call that lacks DNA to check it against. There are 19 residues in the CDR3. CDR1 DFQATT and CDR2 SNEGSKA come from the germline V gene (reference sequence). CDR3 region: CSAKGPTSGTVLPMETQYF.

The chain couples TRBV5-1 to TRBJ2-1; TCRdb's D gene call, TRBD1, goes unchecked for lack of DNA. The CDR3 runs to 15 residues. Germline-derived CDR1 and CDR2 are SGHRS and YFSETQ. This CDR3 reads CASLDWGAPRDEQFF.

This chain uses TRBV4-1 with TRBJ2-7. This CDR3 has 17 amino acids. Germline CDR1 MGHRA, CDR2 YSYEKL. The CDR3: CASSKEPVITSSYEQYF.

The rearrangement joins TRBV6-6 to TRBJ2-7; the D call from TCRdb, TRBD1, cannot be confirmed without DNA. The CDR3 covers 16 residues. CDR1 is MNHNY and CDR2 is SVGAGI in the germline V gene (reference sequence). The CDR3 sequence is CASSYSGGQGSYEQYF.

The chain carries TRBV6-4 and TRBJ1-2; TCRdb designates TRBD1, a call that cannot be tested without DNA. The CDR3 loop spans 13 amino acids. Germline CDR1 is MRHNA and CDR2 is SNTAGT. CDR3 amino acids: CASSDGGSYGYTF.

The genes are TRBV6-2 or TRBV6-3 and TRBJ2-1; TCRdb indicates TRBD2, and absent DNA this call remains unverified. From germline, CDR1 is MNHEY and CDR2 SVGEGT. This CDR3 contains 17 residues. CDR3 loop: CASSYPLLAGARDEQFF.

The rearrangement links TRBV28 to TRBJ2-5; there is no DNA to check the TCRdb D call of TRBD1. Germline-derived CDR1 and CDR2 are MDHEN and SYDVKM. The CDR3 has 14 residues. CDR3 region: CASSPGIPQETQYF.

This chain joins TRBV20-1 and TRBJ2-2; with no DNA, the TCRdb D assignment of TRBD2 cannot be verified. This CDR3 spans 15 amino acids. Germline-derived CDR1 and CDR2 are DFQATT and SNEGSKA (reference sequence). CDR3 amino acids: CSARVAGGGTGELFF.